This TCR beta chain was sequenced for a study of cytomegalovirus exposure and HLA in healthy donors. Study details: There were fewer than 130 million unique TCR beta sequences, drawn from roughly 200 million T cells, in an earlier analysis.

Losses at the gene ends were 5 bases for V and 5 bases for J; bases not matched to a gene: 2. CDR1 PRHDT and CDR2 FYEKMQ come from the germline V gene (reference sequence). This CDR3 is built from 13 residues. With 60 Vbeta and 13 Jbeta primers, the PCR was carried out. Sequenced by immunoSEQ multiplex PCR; TCRdb stores in-frame clones only, minus some. The repertoire holds roughly 100,000 clones, with approximately 80% as singletons. Input material: PBMCs. V gene TRBV13 combines with J gene TRBJ2-1; 8 bases are a match to TRBD1. This receptor was taken from a man aged 25 to 45 in good health and CMV-seronegative. The CDR3 DNA follows: TGTGCCAGCAGCGGGACAGGTGACAATGAGCAGTTCTTC. The encoded protein is CASSGTGDNEQFF.